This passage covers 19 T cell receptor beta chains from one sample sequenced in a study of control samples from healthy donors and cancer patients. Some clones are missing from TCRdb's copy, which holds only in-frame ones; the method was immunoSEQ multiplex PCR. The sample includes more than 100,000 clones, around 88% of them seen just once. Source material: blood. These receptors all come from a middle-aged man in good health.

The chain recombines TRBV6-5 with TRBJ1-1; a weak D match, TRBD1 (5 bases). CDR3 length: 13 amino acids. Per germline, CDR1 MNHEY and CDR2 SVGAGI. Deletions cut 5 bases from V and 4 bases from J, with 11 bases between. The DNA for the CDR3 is TGTGCCAGCAGTCAGGGTGGGGGCACTGAAGCTTTCTTT. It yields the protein CASSQGGGTEAFF.

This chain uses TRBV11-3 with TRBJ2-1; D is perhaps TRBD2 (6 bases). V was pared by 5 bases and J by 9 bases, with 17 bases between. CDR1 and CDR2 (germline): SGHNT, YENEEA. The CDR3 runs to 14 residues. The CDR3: CASSGGWRGIEQFF. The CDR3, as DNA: TGTGCCAGCAGCGGCGGTTGGCGGGGCATTGAGCAGTTCTTC.

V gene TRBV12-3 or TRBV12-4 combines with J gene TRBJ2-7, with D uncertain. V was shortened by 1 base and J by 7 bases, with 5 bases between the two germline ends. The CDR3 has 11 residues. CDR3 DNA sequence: TGTGCCAGCAGTTTAGGTGGGGAGCAGTACTTC. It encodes CASSLGGEQYF.

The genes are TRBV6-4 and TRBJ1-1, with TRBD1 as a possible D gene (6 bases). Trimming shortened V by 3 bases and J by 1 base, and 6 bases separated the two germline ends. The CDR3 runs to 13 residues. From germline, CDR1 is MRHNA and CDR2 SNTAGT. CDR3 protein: CASSEQGNTEAFF. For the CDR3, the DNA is TGTGCCAGCAGTGAACAGGGGAACACTGAAGCTTTCTTT.

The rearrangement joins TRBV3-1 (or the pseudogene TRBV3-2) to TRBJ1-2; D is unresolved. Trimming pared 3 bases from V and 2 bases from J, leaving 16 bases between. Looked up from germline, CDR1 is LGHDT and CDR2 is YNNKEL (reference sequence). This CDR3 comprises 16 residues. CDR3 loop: CASSQMGLQRNYGYTF. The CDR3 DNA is TGTGCCAGCAGCCAGATGGGTTTGCAGCGCAACTATGGCTACACCTTC.

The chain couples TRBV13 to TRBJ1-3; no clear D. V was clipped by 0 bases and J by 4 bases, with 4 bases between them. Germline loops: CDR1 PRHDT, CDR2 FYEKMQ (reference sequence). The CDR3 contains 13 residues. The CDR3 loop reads CASSLGRGNTIYF. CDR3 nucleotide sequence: TGTGCCAGCAGCTTAGGGCGGGGAAACACCATATATTTT.

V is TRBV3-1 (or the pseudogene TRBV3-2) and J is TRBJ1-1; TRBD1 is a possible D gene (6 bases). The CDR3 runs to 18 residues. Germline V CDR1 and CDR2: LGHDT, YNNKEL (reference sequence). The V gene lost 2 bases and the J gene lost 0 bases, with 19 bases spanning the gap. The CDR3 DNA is TGTGCCAGCAGCCAACTTAGTAGTTTTGGACAGTTGAACACTGAAGCTTTCTTT. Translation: CASSQLSSFGQLNTEAFF.

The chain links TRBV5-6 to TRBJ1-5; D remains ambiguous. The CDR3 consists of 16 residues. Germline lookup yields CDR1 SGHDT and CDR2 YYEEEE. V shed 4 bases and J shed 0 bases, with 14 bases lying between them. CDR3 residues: CASSQRGKNSNQPQHF. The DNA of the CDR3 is TGTGCCAGCAGCCAAAGAGGAAAAAATAGCAATCAGCCCCAGCATTTT.

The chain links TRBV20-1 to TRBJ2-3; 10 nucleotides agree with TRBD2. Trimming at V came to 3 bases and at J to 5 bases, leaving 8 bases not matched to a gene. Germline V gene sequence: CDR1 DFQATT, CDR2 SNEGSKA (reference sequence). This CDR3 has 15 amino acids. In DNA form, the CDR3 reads TGCAGTGCTAGTATCCCCAGCGGGGGGGGAGATACGCAGTATTTT. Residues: CSASIPSGGGDTQYF.

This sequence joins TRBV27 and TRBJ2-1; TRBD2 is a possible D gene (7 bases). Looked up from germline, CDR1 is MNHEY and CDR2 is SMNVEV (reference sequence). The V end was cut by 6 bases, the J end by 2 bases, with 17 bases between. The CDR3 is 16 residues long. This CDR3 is CASSANGGATYNEQFF. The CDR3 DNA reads TGTGCCAGCAGCGCCAATGGGGGGGCTACCTACAATGAGCAGTTCTTC.

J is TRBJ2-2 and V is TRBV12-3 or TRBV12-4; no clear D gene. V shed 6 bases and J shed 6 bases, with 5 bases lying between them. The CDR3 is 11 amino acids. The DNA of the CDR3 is TGTGCCAGCAGCCAAGCCGGGGAGCTGTTTTTT. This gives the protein CASSQAGELFF.

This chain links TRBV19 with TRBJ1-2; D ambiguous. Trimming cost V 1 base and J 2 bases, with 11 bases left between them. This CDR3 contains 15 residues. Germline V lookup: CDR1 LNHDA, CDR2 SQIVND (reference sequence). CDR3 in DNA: TGTGCCAGTAGTATAGTCGGAATACAAAACTATGGCTACACCTTC. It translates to CASSIVGIQNYGYTF.

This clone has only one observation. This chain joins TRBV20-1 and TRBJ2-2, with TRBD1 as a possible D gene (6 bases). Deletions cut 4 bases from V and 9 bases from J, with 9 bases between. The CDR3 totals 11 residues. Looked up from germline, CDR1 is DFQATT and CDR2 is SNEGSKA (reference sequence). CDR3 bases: TGCAGTGCTAACAGGGACAGGGAGCTGTTTTTT. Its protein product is CSANRDRELFF.

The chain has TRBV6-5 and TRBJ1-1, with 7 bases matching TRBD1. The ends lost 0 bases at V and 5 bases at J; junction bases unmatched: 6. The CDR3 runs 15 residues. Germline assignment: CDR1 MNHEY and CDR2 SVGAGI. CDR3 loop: CASSYSGQKGTEAFF. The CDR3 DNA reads TGTGCCAGCAGTTACTCGGGACAGAAGGGGACTGAAGCTTTCTTT.

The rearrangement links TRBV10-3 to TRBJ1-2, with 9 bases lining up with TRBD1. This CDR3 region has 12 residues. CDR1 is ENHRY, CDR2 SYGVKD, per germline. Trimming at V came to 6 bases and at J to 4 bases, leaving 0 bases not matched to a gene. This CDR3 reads CAIRGQGYGYTF. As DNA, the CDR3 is TGTGCCATCAGGGGACAGGGCTATGGCTACACCTTC.

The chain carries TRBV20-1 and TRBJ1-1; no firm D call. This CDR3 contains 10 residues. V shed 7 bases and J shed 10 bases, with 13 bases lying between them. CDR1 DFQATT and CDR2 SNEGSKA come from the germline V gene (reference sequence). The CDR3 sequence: CSVREEVAFF. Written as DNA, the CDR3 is TGCAGTGTCCGGGAGGAGGTAGCTTTCTTT.

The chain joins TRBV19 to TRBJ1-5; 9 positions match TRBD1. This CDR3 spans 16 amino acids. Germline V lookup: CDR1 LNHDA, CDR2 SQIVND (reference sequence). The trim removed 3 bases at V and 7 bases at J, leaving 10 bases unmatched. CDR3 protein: CASSIWGQGWEQPQHF. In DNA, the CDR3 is TGTGCCAGTAGTATTTGGGGACAGGGATGGGAACAGCCCCAGCATTTT. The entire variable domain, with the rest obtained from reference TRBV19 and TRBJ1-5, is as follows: DGGITQSPKYLFRKEGQNVTLSCEQNLNHDAMYWYRQDPGQGLRLIYYSQIVNDFQKGDIAEGYSVSREKKESFPLTVTSAQKNPTAFYLCASSIWGQGWEQPQHFGDGTRLSIL.

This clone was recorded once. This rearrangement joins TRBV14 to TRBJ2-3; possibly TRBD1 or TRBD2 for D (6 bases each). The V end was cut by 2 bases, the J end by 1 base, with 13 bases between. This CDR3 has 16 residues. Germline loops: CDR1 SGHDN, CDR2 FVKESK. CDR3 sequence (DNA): TGTGCCAGCAGCCAACCTTACGGGGGCCGCACAGATACGCAGTATTTT. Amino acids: CASSQPYGGRTDTQYF.

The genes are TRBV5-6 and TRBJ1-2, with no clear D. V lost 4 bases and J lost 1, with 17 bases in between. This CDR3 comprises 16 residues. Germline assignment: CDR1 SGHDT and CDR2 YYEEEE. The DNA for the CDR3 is TGTGCCAGCAGCCTTACGTCCCCGGGGAGTAACTATGGCTACACCTTC. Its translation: CASSLTSPGSNYGYTF.